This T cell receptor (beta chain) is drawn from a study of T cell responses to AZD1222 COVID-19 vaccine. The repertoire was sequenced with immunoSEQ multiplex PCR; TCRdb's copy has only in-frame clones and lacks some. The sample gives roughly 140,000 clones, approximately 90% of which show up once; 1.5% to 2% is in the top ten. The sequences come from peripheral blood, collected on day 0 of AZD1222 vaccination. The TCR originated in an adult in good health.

The DNA of the CDR3 is TGTGCCAGCAGTTACTCGCTGTATGGCACAGATACGCAGTATTTT. This gives the protein CASSYSLYGTDTQYF. J is TRBJ2-3 and V is TRBV6-2 or TRBV6-3; the D is unclear. The V and J ends lost 0 bases and 1 base respectively, with 8 bases between them. The length of the CDR3 is 15 residues. Germline values: CDR1 MNHEY, CDR2 SVGEGT.